Shown below are 6 T cell receptor beta chains from a single sample sequenced in a study of cytomegalovirus exposure and HLA in healthy donors. The PCR made use of 60 Vbeta and 13 Jbeta primers. Assay: immunoSEQ multiplex PCR; the TCRdb copy retains only in-frame clones and omits some. The sample has 38,000 or so clones. The sample taken for sequencing was PBMCs. Receptor source: a man in his forties or fifties in good health and CMV-seropositive.

The chain joins TRBV30 to TRBJ1-3, with D maybe TRBD1 (5 bases). Between the trimmed V and J ends, which lost 2 bases and 9 bases, there was a span of 14 bases. The germline V gene encodes CDR1 GTSNPN and CDR2 SVGIG (reference sequence). This CDR3 contains 13 residues. This CDR3 is CAWSKASGGTIYF. The DNA for the CDR3 is TGTGCCTGGAGTAAAGCCTCGGGGGGCACCATATATTTT.

The gene calls are TRBV5-1 and TRBJ2-5; D is perhaps TRBD2 (6 bases). The J call may be faulty, since TRBJ2-7 better matches the DNA end. The CDR3 contains 13 residues. Germline lookup yields CDR1 SGHRS and CDR2 YFSETQ. Written as DNA, the CDR3 is TGCGCCAGCAGCTTGTCGACTAGCTACGAGCAGTACTTC. Translation: CASSLSTSYEQYF.

The chain couples TRBV7-9 to TRBJ2-7; D may be TRBD1 (6 bases). Trimming removed 1 base at V and 6 bases at J, with 7 bases between. From germline, CDR1 is SEHNR and CDR2 FQNEAQ (reference sequence). This CDR3 is 12 amino acids long. The CDR3 nucleotides read TGTGCCAGCAGCTTAGGGACAGTCGAGCAGTACTTC. Encoded protein: CASSLGTVEQYF.

The J gene is TRBJ2-7, the V gene TRBV27; tentatively, D is TRBD2 (6 bases). Germline values: CDR1 MNHEY, CDR2 SMNVEV (reference sequence). CDR3 length equals 14 residues. V was shortened by 3 bases and J by 5 bases, with 14 bases between the two germline ends. The CDR3 sequence: CASSFAGRGNEQYF. In nucleotides, the CDR3 is TGTGCCAGCAGTTTCGCGGGGCGAGGTAACGAGCAGTACTTC.

This chain links TRBV6-6 with TRBJ1-5, with a tentative D call TRBD1 (5 bases). The V gene's germline CDR1 is MNHNY and CDR2 SVGAGI (reference sequence). The CDR3 extends over 15 amino acids. V was clipped by 7 bases and J by 5 bases, with 18 bases between them. CDR3 region: CASTTGQRSDQPQHF. CDR3 nucleotides: TGTGCCAGCACCACAGGACAAAGGTCAGATCAGCCCCAGCATTTT.

The chain is built from TRBV19 and TRBJ2-5; 10 positions agree with TRBD2. Germline V gene lookup returns CDR1 LNHDA and CDR2 SQIVND (reference sequence). V lost 11 bases to trimming and J lost 5 bases; unmatched junction nucleotides: 17. This CDR3 is built from 16 residues. Here the CDR3 reads CASRGASGSRGETQYF. The CDR3 DNA reads TGTGCCTCCCGGGGGGCTAGCGGGAGTCGGGGGGAGACCCAGTACTTC.